This T cell receptor beta chain is drawn from a study of cytomegalovirus exposure and HLA in healthy donors. Study-wide results and limits: Most TCR sequences were seen very rarely across donors, but some public TCRs occurred in many. Later on, an analysis found that several of the most significant clusters appeared to be linked to common viral pathogens, which included parvovirus B19.

Amplification used 60 Vbeta primers and 13 Jbeta primers. Study processing details: In a later analysis, the count reached about 80 million unique TCR beta chains, with approximately 10 million shared. Measured with immunoSEQ multiplex PCR; TCRdb has only the in-frame clones, and not every one. The V and J calls and clone size were taken over from that table, and D and trimming were inferred from the DNA. The table includes approximately 180,000 clones, over 70% detected once. CDR3 size: 17 residues. Trimming cost V 1 base and J 2 bases, with 17 bases left between them. About this clone itself: Its antigen is unknown.

The sequenced material came from PBMCs. The sequence was collected from a young man in good health and CMV-seropositive. The chain couples TRBV23-1 to TRBJ1-2, with a weak D call TRBD1 (5 bases). TRBV23-1 is an open reading frame, and its role is uncertain. CDR3 in amino acids: CASSQFPRPGLNYGYTF. CDR3 DNA: TGCGCCAGCAGTCAATTTCCTCGTCCAGGGCTGAACTATGGCTACACCTTC.